What follows are 11 T cell receptor beta chains derived from one specimen sequenced in a study of CD8 T cells in Susac syndrome. The RNA, 0.5 to 1 ug, was put through reverse transcription using random hexamers. Each CDR3 protein gets one entry after TCRdb re-called the immunoSEQ multiplex PCR reads with MiXCR. The sample includes about 77,000 distinct CDR3 sequences, about 93% of them seen just once. The sequencing sample was made of CD4+ T cells from PBMCs. Receptors were obtained from a human donor with Susac syndrome.

The genes are TRBV30 and TRBJ2-2; D not certain. This CDR3 has 13 amino acids. Germline V gene sequence: CDR1 GTSNPN, CDR2 SVGIG (reference sequence). Trimming removed 0 bases from V and 5 bases from J, with 7 bases in between. CDR3 region: CAWSVLKTGELFF. CDR3 DNA sequence: TGTGCCTGGAGTGTATTGAAGACCGGGGAGCTGTTTTTT.

V and J are TRBV5-1 and TRBJ2-2, with D unresolved. Trimming pared 2 bases from V and 5 bases from J, leaving 13 bases between. This CDR3 contains 15 residues. The germline V gene has CDR1 SGHRS and CDR2 YFSETQ. CDR3 nucleotide sequence: TGCGCCAGCAGCTTACTCGTAACCGTAACCGGGGAGCTGTTTTTT. This gives the protein CASSLLVTVTGELFF.

This clonotype was detected once. J is TRBJ1-2 and V is TRBV28; D unclear. CDR1 and CDR2 from the germline V gene are MDHEN and SYDVKM. The CDR3 spans 15 residues. V was clipped by 4 bases and J by 0 bases, with 12 bases between them. The CDR3 DNA reads TGTGCCAGCAGTTCTTTCCCATCCCCTAACTATGGCTACACCTTC. It is translated as CASSSFPSPNYGYTF.

The J gene is TRBJ2-3, the V gene TRBV4-2; possible D gene TRBD2, 6 bases. V gave up 4 bases and J gave up 2 bases, with 28 bases separating them. Germline V gives CDR1 LGHNA, CDR2 YNFKEQ. CDR3 length equals 20 residues. The CDR3 DNA reads as TGTGCCAGCAGCCTCACCCGGTCGAGGATGAGCGGGCGGCACACAGATACGCAGTATTTT. Its translation: CASSLTRSRMSGRHTDTQYF.

The J gene is TRBJ1-5, the V gene TRBV19; perhaps TRBD1 as D (5 bases). V lost 3 bases, J lost 2 bases, and 11 bases lay in between. The germline V gene has CDR1 LNHDA and CDR2 SQIVND (reference sequence). This CDR3 has 15 residues. The CDR3 sequence is CASSISGLGNQPQHF. The CDR3 DNA sequence: TGTGCCAGTAGTATTTCAGGGCTCGGCAATCAGCCCCAGCATTTT.

The count of this clonotype is one. The genes are TRBV19 and TRBJ2-1, with TRBD2 matching 10 bases. Germline V gene data show CDR1 as LNHDA and CDR2 as SQIVND (reference sequence). V dropped 6 bases and J dropped 9; count of bases not matched to a gene: 17. The CDR3 has 17 amino acids. The CDR3 reads CASRPSGGWVDISEQFF. CDR3 in DNA: TGTGCCAGTAGACCTAGCGGGGGCTGGGTGGACATCAGTGAGCAGTTCTTC.

The rearrangement uses TRBV29-1 and TRBJ2-1; TRBD2 matches at 7 bases. The CDR3 runs to 12 residues. Germline V gene lookup returns CDR1 SQVTM and CDR2 ANQGSEA. Trimming cost V 6 bases and J 10 bases; bases outside gene matches: 9. The CDR3 nucleotides are TGCAGCGTGGTGGCGGGAGTAAAAGAGCAGTTCTTC. This encodes CSVVAGVKEQFF.

V is TRBV5-1 and J is TRBJ2-7; 8 nucleotides line up with TRBD2. Germline V gene lookup returns CDR1 SGHRS and CDR2 YFSETQ. CDR3 size: 14 residues. Unmatched junction bases numbered 5, after V lost 4 bases and J lost 2 bases. The CDR3 loop is CASSPGTSAYEQYF. CDR3 coding DNA: TGCGCCAGCAGCCCCGGGACTAGTGCCTACGAGCAGTACTTC.

V usage is TRBV27 and J usage is TRBJ1-5; no definite D call. The CDR3 has 16 amino acids. Trimming removed 2 bases from V and 0 bases from J, with 11 bases in between. Germline values: CDR1 MNHEY, CDR2 SMNVEV (reference sequence). In nucleotides, the CDR3 is TGTGCCAGCAGTTTAAGGACCCCCTATAGCAATCAGCCCCAGCATTTT. This translates into CASSLRTPYSNQPQHF.

The chain links TRBV7-2 to TRBJ2-7; D is possibly TRBD1 (5 bases). The CDR3 has 14 residues. V lost 1 base, J lost 4 bases, and 11 bases lay in between. Germline V lookup: CDR1 SGHTA, CDR2 FQGNSA. DNA for the CDR3: TGTGCCAGCAGCTTAGGTCCAGGGCCGTACGAGCAGTACTTC. This translates into CASSLGPGPYEQYF.

The V gene is TRBV28, the J gene TRBJ1-4, with D unclear. V lost 3 bases, J lost 6 bases, and 11 bases lay in between. The CDR3 length is 14 residues. Germline CDR1 and CDR2: MDHEN and SYDVKM. As DNA, the CDR3 is TGTGCCAGCAGTTTGGGTATCATGGATGAAAAACTGTTTTTT. As protein: CASSLGIMDEKLFF.